This is a list of T cell receptor beta chains from one sample in a study of vaccination and CD4 T cells after COVID-19. TCRdb recomputed calls from the PCR reads with MiXCR, one row per CDR3 protein. The sample includes about 12,000 distinct CDR3 sequences, 52% of them seen just once. These TCRs' antigens remain unknown. Input material: CD4+ T cells from blood, cultured in vitro. All receptors come from a human donor who had recovered from COVID-19. Each CDR3 is given with its conserved first and last residue. The order of the fields is D gene, J gene, CDR3 length, V gene, clone size, CDR3 DNA, CDR3 protein. The D gene is left open where the match is weak. Clone sizes are given selectively: once, few, many, or a class where the clone is expanded.

. TRBJ2-7 16 TRBV6-4 . TGTGCCAGCCTCTTCCAAACCCAGGGGATCCCCTACGAGCAGTACTTC CASLFQTQGIPYEQYF
. TRBJ2-3 14 TRBV10-2 . TGCGCCAGCAGTGAAGGGGGAGAAGCAGATACGCAGTATTTT CASSEGGEADTQYF
TRBD1 TRBJ1-1 19 TRBV15 . TGTGCCACCAGCAGAGATGGGAGAGGACAGGGGGAGGCGAACACTGAAGCTTTCTTT CATSRDGRGQGEANTEAFF
. TRBJ2-2 14 TRBV21-1 . TGTGCCAGCAGCTTATCAGGGGTGGCCGGGGAGCTGTTTTTT CASSLSGVAGELFF
. TRBJ1-5 15 TRBV28 . TGTGCCAGCAGTTTATTGACAGGTCAGTGGTCGTACCAGCATTTT CASSLLTGQWSYQHF
. TRBJ1-1 14 TRBV18 . TGTGCCAGCTCAACGTCATTGGCGAACACTGAAGCTTTCTTT CASSTSLANTEAFF
. TRBJ1-1 14 TRBV28 once TGTGCCAGCAGTTTATGGCCGTCTCGGGCAGAAGCTTTCTTT CASSLWPSRAEAFF
. TRBJ2-3 14 TRBV2 . TGTGCCAGCAGAGGGAGGGGGGGCACAGATACGCAGTATTTT CASRGRGGTDTQYF
. TRBJ2-7 14 TRBV27 . TGTGCCAGTAAATGGGCGGCGGCATCCTACGAGCAGTACTTC CASKWAAASYEQYF
. TRBJ1-6 15 TRBV6-1 . TGTGCCAGCACGAGGCTAGGCTCCTATAATTCACCCCTCCACTTT CASTRLGSYNSPLHF
. TRBJ2-7 13 TRBV6-1 . TGTGCCAGCAGGTTCTTGGCCGTCGGCGAGCAGTACTTC CASRFLAVGEQYF
TRBD2 TRBJ2-7 14 TRBV29-1 . TGCAGCGTTGAGGGCCTAGCGGTTCACTACGAGCAGTACTTC CSVEGLAVHYEQYF
TRBD2 TRBJ2-3 17 TRBV7-3 . TGTGCCAGCAGCCTGGGACTAGCGGGAATCACTGGGGATACGCAGTATTTT CASSLGLAGITGDTQYF
TRBD2 TRBJ2-2 15 TRBV11-2 few TGTGCCAGCAGCTCACGACTAGCGGGAACCGGGGAGCTGTTTTTT CASSSRLAGTGELFF
. TRBJ1-5 13 TRBV20-1 few TGCAGTGCTAGGGGGGGGAGCAATCAGCCCCAGCATTTT CSARGGSNQPQHF
TRBD2 TRBJ2-7 15 TRBV20-1 . TGCAGTGCCCGTCTAGCGGGAGTGACCGCCTACGAGCAGTACTTC CSARLAGVTAYEQYF
. TRBJ2-5 14 TRBV7-2 few TGTGCCAGCAGCTTATCCAGGGGACAAGAGACCCAGTACTTC CASSLSRGQETQYF
. TRBJ1-1 13 TRBV11-2 . TGTGCCAGCAGCTTATGGGAGAACACTGAAGCTTTCTTT CASSLWENTEAFF
. TRBJ1-3 12 TRBV7-8 few TGTGCCAGCAGCTTAACTGGAAACACCATATATTTT CASSLTGNTIYF
. TRBJ1-6 15 TRBV15 large TGTGCCACCAGCAAAGACAGCTCCTATAATTCACCCCTCCACTTT CATSKDSSYNSPLHF
TRBD2 TRBJ2-1 17 TRBV11-3 . TGTGCCAGCAGCTTACCAAGACTAGCGGACGGAGACAATGAGCAGTTCTTC CASSLPRLADGDNEQFF
TRBD2 TRBJ2-7 15 TRBV27 . TGTGCCAGCAGTTCCCGGACTAGCGGGGGAAGCGAGCAGTACTTC CASSSRTSGGSEQYF
. TRBJ2-7 14 TRBV24-1 few TGTGCCACCAGCGAAGGATCCGACTCCTACGAGCAGTACTTC CATSEGSDSYEQYF
. TRBJ2-1 13 TRBV30 . TGTGCCTGGACCCAAGGGAGGTACAATGAGCAGTTCTTC CAWTQGRYNEQFF
. TRBJ1-5 14 TRBV24-1 . TGTGCCACCCCCCGGCAGGGTGTGTGTCAGCCCCAGCATTTT CATPRQGVCQPQHF
. TRBJ1-1 14 TRBV2 . TGTGCCAGCAGTGAAGCGCTTGTGAGGGGGACGGCTTTCTTT CASSEALVRGTAFF
TRBD1 TRBJ2-3 15 TRBV6-2/TRBV6-3 . TGTGCCAGCAGTTGCGGACAGGGACACACTGATACGCAGTATTTT CASSCGQGHTDTQYF
. TRBJ2-7 11 TRBV29-1 . TGCAGCGTTGAAATGCGCCTGATGCAGTACTTC CSVEMRLMQYF
. TRBJ2-6 20 TRBV6-5 once TGTGCCAGCAGTTACTGGATGAATCCGAGCCGTGGTTCTGGGGCCAACGTCCTGACTTTC CASSYWMNPSRGSGANVLTF
. TRBJ2-7 13 TRBV6-2/TRBV6-3 . TGTGCCAGCAGCAGTTTTTCGGACAGTGGGCAGTACTTC CASSSFSDSGQYF
. TRBJ1-3 13 TRBV28 few TGTGCCAGCAGCCTTAGGCCCGGAAACACCATATATTTT CASSLRPGNTIYF
. TRBJ1-1 11 TRBV20-1 . TGCAGTGCCCTTTCATTAGCGGTAGCTTTCTTT CSALSLAVAFF
. TRBJ2-1 11 TRBV7-9 few TGTGCCAGCAGTTCTCGTGGGGAGCAGTTCTTC CASSSRGEQFF